These 21 T cell receptor beta chains were all obtained from the same sample, sequenced in a study of T-cell reconstitution after alpha-beta-depleted transplantation in children. Unique molecular identifiers were used to barcode this TCRbeta library. TCRdb used MiXCR to reprocess the PCR reads, holding one entry per CDR3 protein. The data hold 400,000 to 500,000 distinct CDR3 sequences, with roughly a tenth observed a single time. Material: PBMCs from the stem cell graft donor, obtained from the stem cell graft. These receptors were taken from a human donor who donated a stem cell graft to a child with acute myeloid leukemia.

This clonotype showed up many times. The V gene is TRBV29-1, the J gene TRBJ2-2; the D is unclear. The CDR3 sequence is 12 residues long. Trimming cost V 2 bases and J 1 base, with 2 bases left between them. From germline, CDR1 is SQVTM and CDR2 ANQGSEA. CDR3 sequence (DNA): TGCAGCGTTGAAAAGAACACCGGGGAGCTGTTTTTT. Translating gives CSVEKNTGELFF.

This clonotype was detected a few times. The genes are TRBV25-1 and TRBJ1-1, with 12 bases that match TRBD1. The CDR3 covers 15 residues. Germline V gene lookup returns CDR1 MGHDK and CDR2 SYGVNS. The trim removed 7 bases at V and 11 bases at J, leaving 14 bases unmatched. CDR3: CASTGTGGARGEAFF. The CDR3 bases are TGTGCCAGCACCGGGACAGGGGGCGCCCGCGGAGAGGCTTTCTTT.

This clonotype has a count of ten or more. The rearrangement uses TRBV29-1 and TRBJ1-2; D possibly corresponds to TRBD1 (5 bases). Trimming took off 7 bases at V and 6 bases at J, with 15 bases between the two ends. In germline, CDR1 is SQVTM, CDR2 ANQGSEA. The CDR3 spans 12 residues. The CDR3 sequence: CSAGGGRDGYTF. The CDR3 DNA sequence: TGCAGCGCGGGGGGAGGGAGGGATGGCTACACCTTC.

This chain uses TRBV12-3 or TRBV12-4 with TRBJ2-5, with D tentatively TRBD2 (6 bases). V lost 6 bases, J lost 9 bases, and 14 bases lay in between. This CDR3 has 12 residues. CDR3 DNA sequence: TGTGCCAGCAGGTGGGGGGAAGGGGCCCAGTACTTC. As protein: CASRWGEGAQYF.

This clonotype was detected many times. The chain is built from TRBV3-1 and TRBJ1-3; D is undetermined. CDR3 length: 13 residues. The ends were cut back, 2 bases at V and 2 bases at J, with 4 bases in the middle. Germline CDR1 is LGHDT and CDR2 is YNNKEL (reference sequence). CDR3 sequence reads: CASSQPTGNTIYF. The CDR3 coding sequence is TGTGCCAGCAGCCAACCCACTGGAAACACCATATATTTT.

This clonotype was counted only a few times. The chain employs TRBV15 and TRBJ1-1, with D unresolved. The CDR3 totals 15 residues. Per germline, CDR1 LNHNV and CDR2 YYDKDF (reference sequence). The V end lost 3 bases, the J end lost 1 base, and 12 bases lay between the germline ends. The CDR3 nucleotides are TGTGCCACCAGCAGTCTGTCCCGCGGGAACACTGAAGCTTTCTTT. Translation: CATSSLSRGNTEAFF.

This clonotype was counted at least ten times. The chain recombines TRBV12-3 or TRBV12-4 with TRBJ2-3, with 12 bases identical to TRBD2. J lost 3 bases, V lost 7 bases, and 8 bases had no gene match. The CDR3 is made up of 16 amino acids. This chain's CDR3 is CASNTLAGGRTDTQYF. CDR3 nucleotides: TGTGCCAGCAACACACTAGCGGGAGGAAGAACAGATACGCAGTATTTT.

V gene TRBV20-1 combines with J gene TRBJ2-4; D remains unclear. Germline CDR1 is DFQATT and CDR2 is SNEGSKA (reference sequence). Trimming pared 3 bases from V and 7 bases from J, leaving 7 bases between. The CDR3 extends over 11 amino acids. CDR3 amino acids: CSASSRNIQYF. The CDR3 DNA reads TGCAGTGCTAGCTCTCGTAACATTCAGTACTTC.

This clonotype was detected a few times. The CDR3 sequence: CASSPGLALYTGELFF. As DNA, the CDR3 is TGTGCCAGCAGCCCGGGACTAGCGTTGTACACCGGGGAGCTGTTTTTT. The V and J genes are TRBV28 and TRBJ2-2; 10 positions match TRBD2. This CDR3 region has 16 residues. From germline, CDR1 is MDHEN and CDR2 SYDVKM. Trimming removed 6 bases from V and 3 bases from J; junction bases left unmatched: 7.

The rearrangement links TRBV12-3 or TRBV12-4 to TRBJ2-7, with D possibly being TRBD1 (6 bases). This CDR3 is built from 13 residues. The V and J ends lost 3 bases and 5 bases respectively, with 11 bases between them. As DNA, the CDR3 is TGTGCCAGCAGTTTGATGGGGGCCGACGAGCAGTACGTC. This gives the protein CASSLMGADEQYV.

The chain uses TRBV20-1 and TRBJ2-5; D uncertain. Germline loops: CDR1 DFQATT, CDR2 SNEGSKA (reference sequence). V was clipped by 3 bases and J by 5 bases, with 10 bases between them. The CDR3 consists of 12 residues. The CDR3: CSASVLLETQYF. The CDR3, as DNA: TGCAGTGCTAGCGTCTTGTTGGAGACCCAGTACTTC.

V is TRBV5-1 and J is TRBJ1-6, with a tentative D call TRBD1 (5 bases). The CDR3 sequence is 17 residues long. V was cut by 0 bases and J by 2 bases, with 12 bases left in between. CDR1 and CDR2 (germline): SGHRS, YFSETQ. CDR3 sequence reads: CASSLGSGRTYNSPLHF. In DNA, the CDR3 is TGCGCCAGCAGCTTGGGGTCAGGGCGCACCTATAATTCACCCCTCCACTTT.

The gene calls are TRBV20-1 and TRBJ1-1, with D possibly TRBD1 on 5 matching bases. With 3 bases removed from V and 3 bases from J, the gap between germline ends came to 11 bases. Germline CDR1 reads DFQATT; CDR2 reads SNEGSKA (reference sequence). The CDR3 runs to 13 residues. The CDR3 here is CSASGTDHTEAFF. CDR3 nucleotides: TGCAGTGCTAGTGGGACGGATCACACTGAAGCTTTCTTT.

This clonotype was detected ten times or more. This chain connects TRBV28 to TRBJ1-5; 9 nucleotides match TRBD1. CDR3 length: 15 amino acids. Germline V gives CDR1 MDHEN, CDR2 SYDVKM. V lost 6 bases to trimming and J lost 2 bases; unmatched junction nucleotides: 5. CDR3 region: CASSTTGGGNQPQHF. The CDR3 nucleotides read TGTGCCAGCAGCACAACAGGGGGCGGCAATCAGCCCCAGCATTTT.

This clonotype has more than one count but fewer than ten. V and J are TRBV5-4 and TRBJ1-1; D is uncertain. The CDR3 runs to 14 residues. V was pared by 4 bases and J by 1 base, with 11 bases between. Germline values: CDR1 SGHNT, CDR2 YYREEE (reference sequence). The CDR3 coding sequence is TGTGCCAGCAGCGCTATTGCAGGGAACACTGAAGCTTTCTTT. Translation gives CASSAIAGNTEAFF.

This clonotype showed up just a few times. V gene TRBV5-1 combines with J gene TRBJ2-6; 7 nucleotides line up with TRBD2. The CDR3 covers 17 residues. CDR1 and CDR2 from the germline V gene are SGHRS and YFSETQ. V was pared by 4 bases and J by 0 bases, with 7 bases of the junction left unmatched. The CDR3 DNA reads TGCGCCAGCAGCCGGACTAGTACCATCTCTGGGGCCAACGTCCTGACTTTC. It codes for CASSRTSTISGANVLTF.

V usage is TRBV20-1 and J usage is TRBJ1-2; 10 bases are shared with TRBD1. Trimming took 5 bases from V and 8 from J; bases not matched to a gene: 17. The CDR3 is 16 amino acids. Germline CDR1 DFQATT, CDR2 SNEGSKA (reference sequence). The chain's CDR3 is CSARRDRGRYPFGYTF. Here the CDR3 DNA reads TGCAGTGCTCGCCGGGACAGGGGTAGATATCCGTTCGGCTACACCTTC.

This clonotype was detected ten times or more. The CDR3 here is CASSFGANQPQHF. The CDR3 DNA is TGTGCCAGCAGCTTCGGAGCAAATCAGCCCCAGCATTTT. The chain combines TRBV5-6 with TRBJ1-5, with no clear D. Germline V CDR1 and CDR2: SGHDT, YYEEEE. This CDR3 spans 13 amino acids. V was cut by 2 bases and J by 4 bases, with 7 bases left in between. Drawing the rest from reference TRBV5-6 and TRBJ1-5, the complete variable domain is DAGVTQSPTHLIKTRGQQVTLRCSPKSGHDTVSWYQQALGQGPQFIFQYYEEEERQRGNFPDRFSGHQFPNYSSELNVNALLLGDSALYLCASSFGANQPQHFGDGTRLSIL.

The chain uses TRBV5-1 and TRBJ2-5, with TRBD2 matching 12 bases. CDR3 length equals 18 residues. Per the germline V gene, CDR1 is SGHRS and CDR2 is YFSETQ. Losses at the gene ends were 4 bases for V and 1 base for J; bases not matched to a gene: 11. The CDR3 coding sequence is TGCGCCAGCAGCATGGGACTAGCGGGCCTCGGCGGCCAAGAGACCCAGTACTTC. It translates to CASSMGLAGLGGQETQYF.

This clonotype has a handful of counts. The gene calls are TRBV12-3 or TRBV12-4 and TRBJ2-1, with D possibly TRBD2 on 6 matching bases. CDR3 length: 15 amino acids. The V end lost 0 bases, the J end lost 5 bases, and 11 bases lay between the germline ends. The CDR3 protein is CASSLASLADNEQFF. Here the CDR3 DNA reads TGTGCCAGCAGTTTAGCGTCACTAGCCGACAATGAGCAGTTCTTC.

The chain has TRBV2 and TRBJ2-7; D unresolved. With 6 bases removed from V and 10 bases from J, the gap between germline ends came to 16 bases. The CDR3 totals 12 residues. Germline loops: CDR1 SNHLY, CDR2 FYNNEI. DNA for the CDR3: TGTGCCAGCAGGGACGGCCGCCCTACTCAGTACTTC. This sequence encodes CASRDGRPTQYF.